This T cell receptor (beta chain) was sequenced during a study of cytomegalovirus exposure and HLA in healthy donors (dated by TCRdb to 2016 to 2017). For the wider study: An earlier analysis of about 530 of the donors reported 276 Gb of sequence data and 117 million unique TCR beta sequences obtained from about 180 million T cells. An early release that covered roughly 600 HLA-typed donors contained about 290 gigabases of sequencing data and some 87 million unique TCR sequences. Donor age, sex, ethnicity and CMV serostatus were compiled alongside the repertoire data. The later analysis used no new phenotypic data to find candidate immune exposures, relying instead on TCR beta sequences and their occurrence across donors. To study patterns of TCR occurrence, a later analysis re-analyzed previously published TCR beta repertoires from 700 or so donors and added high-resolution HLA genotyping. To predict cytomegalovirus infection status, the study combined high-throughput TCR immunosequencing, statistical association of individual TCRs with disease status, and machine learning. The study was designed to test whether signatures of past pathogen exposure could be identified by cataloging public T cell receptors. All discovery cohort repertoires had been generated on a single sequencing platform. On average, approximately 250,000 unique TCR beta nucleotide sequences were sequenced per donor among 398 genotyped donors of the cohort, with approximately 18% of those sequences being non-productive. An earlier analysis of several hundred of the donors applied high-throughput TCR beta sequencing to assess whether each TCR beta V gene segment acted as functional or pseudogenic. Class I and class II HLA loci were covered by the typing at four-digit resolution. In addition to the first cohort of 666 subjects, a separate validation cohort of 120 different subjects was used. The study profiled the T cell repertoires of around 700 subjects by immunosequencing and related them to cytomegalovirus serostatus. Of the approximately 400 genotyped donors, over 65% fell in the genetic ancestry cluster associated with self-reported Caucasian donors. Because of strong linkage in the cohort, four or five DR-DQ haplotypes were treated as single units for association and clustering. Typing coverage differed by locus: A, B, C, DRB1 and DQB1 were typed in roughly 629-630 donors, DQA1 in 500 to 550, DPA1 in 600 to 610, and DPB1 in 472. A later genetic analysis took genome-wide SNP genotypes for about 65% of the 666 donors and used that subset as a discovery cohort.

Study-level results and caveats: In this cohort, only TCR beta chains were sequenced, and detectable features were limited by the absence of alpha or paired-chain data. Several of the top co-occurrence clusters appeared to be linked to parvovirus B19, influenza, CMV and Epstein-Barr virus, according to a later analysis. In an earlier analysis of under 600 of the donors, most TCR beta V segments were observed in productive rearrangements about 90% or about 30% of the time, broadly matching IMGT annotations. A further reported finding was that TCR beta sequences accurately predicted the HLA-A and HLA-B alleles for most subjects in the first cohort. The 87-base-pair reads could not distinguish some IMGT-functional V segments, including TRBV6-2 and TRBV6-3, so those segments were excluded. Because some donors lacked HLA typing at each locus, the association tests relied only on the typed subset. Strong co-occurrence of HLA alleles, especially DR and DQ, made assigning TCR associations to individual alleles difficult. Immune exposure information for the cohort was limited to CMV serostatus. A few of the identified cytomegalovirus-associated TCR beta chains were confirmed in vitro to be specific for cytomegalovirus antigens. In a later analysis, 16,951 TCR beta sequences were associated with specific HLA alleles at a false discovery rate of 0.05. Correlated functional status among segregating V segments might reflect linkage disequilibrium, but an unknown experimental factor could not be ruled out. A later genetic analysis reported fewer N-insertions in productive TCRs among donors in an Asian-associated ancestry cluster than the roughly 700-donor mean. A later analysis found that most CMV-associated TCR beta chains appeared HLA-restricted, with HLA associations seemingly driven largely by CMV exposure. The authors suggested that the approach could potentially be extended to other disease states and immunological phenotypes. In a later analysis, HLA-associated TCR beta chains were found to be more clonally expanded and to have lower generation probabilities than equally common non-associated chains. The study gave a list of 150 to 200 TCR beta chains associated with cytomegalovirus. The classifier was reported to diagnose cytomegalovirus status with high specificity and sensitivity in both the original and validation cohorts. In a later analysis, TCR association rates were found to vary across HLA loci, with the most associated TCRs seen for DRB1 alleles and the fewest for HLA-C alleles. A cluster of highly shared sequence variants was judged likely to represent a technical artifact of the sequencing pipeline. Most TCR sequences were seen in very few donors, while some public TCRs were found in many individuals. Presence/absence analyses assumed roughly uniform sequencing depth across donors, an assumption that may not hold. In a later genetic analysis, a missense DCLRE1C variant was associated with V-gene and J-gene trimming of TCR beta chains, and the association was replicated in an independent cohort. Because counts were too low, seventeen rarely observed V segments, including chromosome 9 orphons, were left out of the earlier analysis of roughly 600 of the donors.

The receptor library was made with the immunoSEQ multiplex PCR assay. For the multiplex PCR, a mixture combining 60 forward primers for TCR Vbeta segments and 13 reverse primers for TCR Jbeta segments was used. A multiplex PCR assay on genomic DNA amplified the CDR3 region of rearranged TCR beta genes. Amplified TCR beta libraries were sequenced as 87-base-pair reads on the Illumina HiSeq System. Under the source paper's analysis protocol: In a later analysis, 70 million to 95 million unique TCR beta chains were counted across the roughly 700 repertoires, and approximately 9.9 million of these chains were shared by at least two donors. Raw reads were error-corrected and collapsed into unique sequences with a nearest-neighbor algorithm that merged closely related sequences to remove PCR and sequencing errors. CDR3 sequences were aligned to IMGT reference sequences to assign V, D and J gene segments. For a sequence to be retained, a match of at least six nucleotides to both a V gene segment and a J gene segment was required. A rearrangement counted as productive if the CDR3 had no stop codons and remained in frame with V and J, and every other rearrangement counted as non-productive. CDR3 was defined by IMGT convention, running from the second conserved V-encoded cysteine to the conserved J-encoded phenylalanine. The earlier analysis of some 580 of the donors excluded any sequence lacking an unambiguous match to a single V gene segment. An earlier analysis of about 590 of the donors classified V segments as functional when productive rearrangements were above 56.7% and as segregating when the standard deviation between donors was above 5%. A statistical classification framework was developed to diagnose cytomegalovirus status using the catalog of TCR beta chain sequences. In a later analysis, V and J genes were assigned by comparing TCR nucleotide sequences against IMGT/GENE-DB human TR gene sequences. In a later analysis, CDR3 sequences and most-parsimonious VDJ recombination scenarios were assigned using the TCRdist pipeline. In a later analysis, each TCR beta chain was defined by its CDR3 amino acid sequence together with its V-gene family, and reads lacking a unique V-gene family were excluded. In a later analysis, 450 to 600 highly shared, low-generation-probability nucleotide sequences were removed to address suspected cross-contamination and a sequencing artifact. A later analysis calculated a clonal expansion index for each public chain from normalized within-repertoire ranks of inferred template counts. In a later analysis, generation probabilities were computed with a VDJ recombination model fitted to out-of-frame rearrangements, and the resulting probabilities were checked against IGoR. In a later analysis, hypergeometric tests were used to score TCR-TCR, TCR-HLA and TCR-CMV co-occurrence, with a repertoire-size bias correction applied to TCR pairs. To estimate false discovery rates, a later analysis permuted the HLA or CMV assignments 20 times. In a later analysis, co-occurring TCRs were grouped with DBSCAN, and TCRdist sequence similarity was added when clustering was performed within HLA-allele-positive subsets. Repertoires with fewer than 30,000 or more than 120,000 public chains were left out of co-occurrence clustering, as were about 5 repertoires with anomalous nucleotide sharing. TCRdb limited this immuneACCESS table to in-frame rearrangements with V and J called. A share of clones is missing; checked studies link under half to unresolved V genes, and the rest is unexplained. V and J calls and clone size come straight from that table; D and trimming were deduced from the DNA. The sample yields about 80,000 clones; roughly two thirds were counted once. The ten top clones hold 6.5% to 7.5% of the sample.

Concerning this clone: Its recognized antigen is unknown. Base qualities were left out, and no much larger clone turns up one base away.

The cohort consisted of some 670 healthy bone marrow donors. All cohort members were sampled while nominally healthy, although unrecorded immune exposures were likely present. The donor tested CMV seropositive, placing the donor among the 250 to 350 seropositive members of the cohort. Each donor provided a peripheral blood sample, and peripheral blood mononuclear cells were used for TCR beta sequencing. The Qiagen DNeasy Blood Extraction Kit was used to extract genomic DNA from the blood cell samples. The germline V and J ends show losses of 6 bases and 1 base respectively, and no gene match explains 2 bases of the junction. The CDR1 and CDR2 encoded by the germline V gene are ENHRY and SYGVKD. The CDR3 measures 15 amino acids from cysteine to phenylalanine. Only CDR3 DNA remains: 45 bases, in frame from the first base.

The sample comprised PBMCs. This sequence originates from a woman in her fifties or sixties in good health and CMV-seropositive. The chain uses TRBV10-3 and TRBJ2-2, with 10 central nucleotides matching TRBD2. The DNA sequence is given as TGTGCCATCAGCGGACTAGCGGAGAACACCGGGGAGCTGTTTTTT. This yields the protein CAISGLAENTGELFF.